Listed here are 24 T cell receptor beta chains from one sample, sequenced in a study of regulatory T cells in long-lasting Graves disease. Relying on iRepertoire HTBI primers and Arm-PCR of CDR3 regions, the team built TCR beta libraries. TCRdb analysed the multiplex PCR reads with MiXCR anew, one entry per CDR3 protein. The table shows some 350,000 distinct CDR3 sequences, with about a sixth occurring only once. Regarding time point: newly diagnosed GD, antithyroid drugs for less than 3 months. PBMC RNA was the source of the TCR library. The sample was also reused in another study, on T cells in Graves' hyperthyroidism and ophthalmopathy.

This specimen consisted of peripheral blood mononuclear cells (PBMCs), obtained at new diagnosis, from a patient treated with antithyroid drugs. Receptor source: a young woman with Graves disease.

This clonotype was seen only a few times. The genes are TRBV9 and TRBJ2-2; tentatively, D is TRBD2 (5 bases). Germline V gene lookup returns CDR1 SGDLS and CDR2 YYNGEE. The CDR3 length is 15 residues. V lost 3 bases and J lost 5, with 14 bases in between. The CDR3 sequence is CASSARGSGTGELFF. DNA for the CDR3: TGTGCCAGCAGCGCCCGCGGGTCGGGAACCGGGGAGCTGTTTTTT.

This clonotype was counted at least ten times. The V call is TRBV12-3 or TRBV12-4, the J call TRBJ1-5; D may be TRBD1 (5 bases). The CDR3 runs 14 residues. Trimming shortened V by 6 bases and J by 0 bases, and 9 bases separated the two germline ends. CDR3 protein: CASRVGVSNQPQHF. In nucleotides, the CDR3 is TGTGCCAGCAGGGTAGGGGTTAGCAATCAGCCCCAGCATTTT.

Remarks on this clonotype: A much larger clone lies one base from this, so it may be a read error. This rearrangement joins TRBV3-1 to TRBJ2-1; TRBD2 might be the D (6 bases). Germline CDR1 reads LGHDT; CDR2 reads YNNKEL (reference sequence). V lost 3 bases and J lost 10, with 16 bases in between. The CDR3 sequence is 14 residues long. CDR3: CASSQGTGLYEQFF. Here the CDR3 DNA reads TGTGCCAGCAGCCAGGGGACGGGACTCTACGAGCAGTTCTTC.

The V gene is TRBV12-3 or TRBV12-4, the J gene TRBJ2-5, with D perhaps matching TRBD1 or TRBD2 (6 bases each). V lost 2 bases and J lost 5, with 15 bases in between. The CDR3 contains 15 residues. CDR3 nucleotides: TGTGCCAGCAGTTTAAGATCCGGGGGCGGGGAGACCCAGTACTTC. It codes for CASSLRSGGGETQYF.

The chain is built from TRBV18 and TRBJ2-3; D not certain. CDR1 and CDR2 (germline): KGHSH, LQKENI. Trimming removed 3 bases from V and 2 bases from J, with 12 bases in between. The CDR3 is 15 residues long. The CDR3, as DNA: TGTGCCAGCTCACCCCTGGTTGGCCTCACAGATACGCAGTATTTT. This encodes CASSPLVGLTDTQYF. Full variable domain (remainder filled in from reference TRBV18 and TRBJ2-3): NAGVMQNPRHLVRRRGQEARLRCSPMKGHSHVYWYRQLPEEGLKFMVYLQKENIIDESGMPKERFSAEFPKEGPSILRIQQVVRGDSAAYFCASSPLVGLTDTQYFGPGTRLTVL.

This clonotype has ten or more counts. The chain couples TRBV7-2 to TRBJ1-6; the D is unclear. Trimming cost V 3 bases and J 9 bases, with 9 bases left between them. The CDR3 has 13 residues. The germline CDR1 and CDR2 sequences are SGHTA and FQGNSA. CDR3 in amino acids: CASSLGRGSPLHF. DNA for the CDR3: TGTGCCAGCAGCTTGGGTCGCGGTTCACCCCTCCACTTT.

In DNA, the CDR3 is TGTGCCAGCAGCCACACGCTGGTGATGGGTAGGGGCAACAATGAGCAGTTCTTC. Protein sequence: CASSHTLVMGRGNNEQFF. V is TRBV14 and J is TRBJ2-1, with a weak D call TRBD1 (5 bases). This CDR3 has 18 amino acids. The V end lost 3 bases, the J end lost 5 bases, and 23 bases lay between the germline ends. Per the germline V gene, CDR1 is SGHDN and CDR2 is FVKESK. The complete variable domain, with remaining parts taken from reference TRBV14 and TRBJ2-1, reads EAGVTQFPSHSVIEKGQTVTLRCDPISGHDNLYWYRRVMGKEIKFLLHFVKESKQDESGMPNNRFLAERTGGTYSTLKVQPAELEDSGVYFCASSHTLVMGRGNNEQFFGPGTRLTVL.

In this sample, this clonotype turned up many times. This chain uses TRBV28 with TRBJ1-3, with 9 bases fitting TRBD1. Germline lookup yields CDR1 MDHEN and CDR2 SYDVKM. V lost 4 bases and J lost 7; bases outside the gene matches: 5. The CDR3 totals 14 residues. The DNA for the CDR3 is TGTGCCAGCAGTTCTCCGGGACAGGGTAACACCATATATTTT. It specifies CASSSPGQGNTIYF.

This clonotype was counted at least ten times. J is TRBJ2-7 and V is TRBV3-1; the D gene is possibly TRBD2 (7 bases). This CDR3 region has 15 residues. V lost 3 bases to trimming and J lost 0 bases, with 12 bases between them. Per germline, CDR1 LGHDT and CDR2 YNNKEL (reference sequence). The CDR3: CASSQGGGSSYEQYF. In DNA, the CDR3 is TGTGCCAGCAGCCAGGGAGGGGGTAGCTCCTACGAGCAGTACTTC.

This clonotype has a count of ten or more. The rearrangement links TRBV11-2 to TRBJ1-5; D is perhaps TRBD1 (5 bases). Germline values: CDR1 SGHAT, CDR2 FQNNGV. Trimming took 5 bases from V and 2 from J, leaving 13 bases between them. There are 15 residues in the CDR3. The chain's CDR3 is CASSLFQGGNQPQHF. The DNA of the CDR3 is TGTGCCAGCAGCCTGTTTCAGGGTGGCAATCAGCCCCAGCATTTT.

V usage is TRBV6-2 or TRBV6-3 and J usage is TRBJ2-3; D may correspond to TRBD1 or TRBD2 (5 bases each). CDR1 is MNHEY and CDR2 is SVGEGT in the germline V gene. The CDR3 runs to 14 residues. Trimming cost V 8 bases and J 4 bases, with 16 bases left between them. This chain's CDR3 is CASHDGGWADTQYF. The DNA for the CDR3 is TGTGCCAGCCACGATGGGGGATGGGCAGATACGCAGTATTTT.

The table lists this clonotype with a few counts. This chain joins TRBV2 and TRBJ1-3; a weak D match, TRBD1 (6 bases). V was clipped by 6 bases and J by 2 bases, with 11 bases between them. CDR3 length: 14 amino acids. The germline CDR1 and CDR2 sequences are SNHLY and FYNNEI. The CDR3 is CASSQTGTGNTIYF. For the CDR3, the DNA is TGTGCCAGCAGCCAGACAGGAACTGGAAACACCATATATTTT. The entire variable domain, with the rest obtained from reference TRBV2 and TRBJ1-3, is as follows: EPEVTQTPSHQVTQMGQEVILRCVPISNHLYFYWYRQILGQKVEFLVSFYNNEISEKSEIFDDQFSVERPDGSNFTLKIRSTKLEDSAMYFCASSQTGTGNTIYFGEGSWLTVV.

Many counts were recorded for this clonotype. CDR3 sequence: CASSLMRSLDGYTF. The CDR3 region has the DNA TGCGCCAGCAGCTTAATGCGCTCATTGGATGGCTACACCTTC. The genes are TRBV5-1 and TRBJ1-2, with D unclear. The V end was cut by 2 bases, the J end by 6 bases, with 14 bases between. CDR3 length: 14 amino acids. Germline loops: CDR1 SGHRS, CDR2 YFSETQ.

This clonotype has ten or more counts. CDR3 sequence: CSAEVGAMNTEAFF. The CDR3 DNA follows: TGCAGCGCGGAGGTAGGGGCCATGAACACTGAAGCTTTCTTT. V and J are TRBV29-1 and TRBJ1-1; D may be TRBD1 (5 bases). The V end was cut by 7 bases, the J end by 0 bases, with 15 bases between. CDR3 length: 14 amino acids. Germline V gene sequence: CDR1 SQVTM, CDR2 ANQGSEA.

The chain uses TRBV3-1 and TRBJ1-1, with 7 bases aligning to TRBD1. Losses at the gene ends were 4 bases for V and 8 bases for J; bases not matched to a gene: 7. The CDR3 consists of 13 residues. CDR1 LGHDT and CDR2 YNNKEL come from the germline V gene (reference sequence). The chain's CDR3 is CASSRGQKTEAFF. CDR3 DNA sequence: TGTGCCAGCAGCCGGGGACAGAAGACCGAAGCTTTCTTT.

The sample holds many counts of this clonotype. The rearrangement links TRBV2 to TRBJ1-1; D perhaps matches TRBD1 (5 bases). The CDR3 loop spans 15 amino acids. Germline V gives CDR1 SNHLY, CDR2 FYNNEI. V gave up 4 bases and J gave up 0 bases, with 12 bases separating them. Here the CDR3 reads CASSVDSAMNTEAFF. Written as DNA, the CDR3 is TGTGCCAGCAGTGTCGACAGTGCCATGAACACTGAAGCTTTCTTT.

Ten or more counts support this clonotype. The gene calls are TRBV6-1 and TRBJ1-6; D remains unclear. The CDR3 is 13 residues long. Between the trimmed V and J ends, which lost 7 bases and 8 bases, there was a span of 12 bases. Germline loops: CDR1 MNHNS, CDR2 SASEGT. The CDR3, as DNA: TGTGCCAGCATGCGGGAGGGCTATTCACCCCTCCACTTT. Its protein product is CASMREGYSPLHF.

This clonotype was counted many times. The J gene is TRBJ1-1, the V gene TRBV12-3 or TRBV12-4; D is unclear. Trimming took off 3 bases at V and 1 base at J, with 12 bases between the two ends. The CDR3 extends over 15 amino acids. In DNA form, the CDR3 reads TGTGCCAGCAGTTTCGGTGGGAGGCCGAACACTGAAGCTTTCTTT. It codes for CASSFGGRPNTEAFF.

CDR3 protein: CASSPDSTGMSYGYTF. The CDR3 DNA sequence: TGTGCCAGCAGCCCCGACTCGACAGGGATGAGTTATGGCTACACCTTC. This chain joins TRBV5-6 and TRBJ1-2; 7 bases align to TRBD1. Trimming took 4 bases from V and 5 from J; bases not matched to a gene: 14. This CDR3 has 16 residues. The germline V gene encodes CDR1 SGHDT and CDR2 YYEEEE.

The CDR3: CASSVSGGDHNEQFF. CDR3 DNA: TGCGCCAGCAGCGTTAGCGGGGGGGACCACAATGAGCAGTTCTTC. The rearrangement joins TRBV5-1 to TRBJ2-1; 11 bases map to TRBD2. The J segment lost 5 bases and the V segment lost 4 bases, leaving 5 bases of the junction unmatched. The germline gives CDR1 SGHRS, CDR2 YFSETQ. The length of the CDR3 is 15 residues. The full variable domain, with the rest looked up from reference TRBV5-1 and TRBJ2-1, is KAGVTQTPRYLIKTRGQQVTLSCSPISGHRSVSWYQQTPGQGLQFLFEYFSETQRNKGNFPGRFSGRQFSNSRSEMNVSTLELGDSALYLCASSVSGGDHNEQFFGPGTRLTVL.

This clonotype was detected ten times or more. The chain employs TRBV6-2 or TRBV6-3 and TRBJ2-1; 15 bases line up with TRBD2. V lost 6 bases to trimming and J lost 8 bases; unmatched junction nucleotides: 5. The germline CDR1 and CDR2 sequences are MNHEY and SVGEGT. The CDR3 totals 15 residues. This CDR3 is CASRPGLAGGYEQFF. The CDR3, as DNA: TGTGCCAGCAGGCCTGGACTAGCGGGAGGGTATGAGCAGTTCTTC.

The chain combines TRBV5-1 with TRBJ2-6; 7 positions agree with TRBD1. V was pared by 2 bases and J by 0 bases, with 5 bases of the junction left unmatched. The germline V gene encodes CDR1 SGHRS and CDR2 YFSETQ. This CDR3 is built from 17 residues. The CDR3 reads CASSLRQGSSGANVLTF. The DNA of the CDR3 is TGCGCCAGCAGCTTAAGACAGGGCAGCTCTGGGGCCAACGTCCTGACTTTC.

As regards this clonotype: This clone may be a read error of a much larger clone one base away. This chain joins TRBV20-1 and TRBJ2-1; D possibly corresponds to TRBD1 (6 bases). Germline CDR1 and CDR2: DFQATT and SNEGSKA (reference sequence). The CDR3 is made up of 14 amino acids. CDR3 bases: TGCAGTGCGCGCGAGGGGGACCCCTACAATGAGAAGTTCTTC. Its translation is CSAREGDPYNEKFF.

Ten or more counts support this clonotype. The chain has TRBV20-1 and TRBJ2-3, with D tentatively TRBD2 (7 bases). The CDR3 loop spans 13 amino acids. Trimming cost V 4 bases and J 0 bases, with 8 bases left between them. Per germline, CDR1 DFQATT and CDR2 SNEGSKA (reference sequence). CDR3 region: CSAKGGSTDTQYF. The CDR3 nucleotides are TGCAGTGCTAAGGGGGGGAGCACAGATACGCAGTATTTT.